The 23 T cell receptor beta chains listed next were all sequenced from one sample in a study of cytomegalovirus exposure and HLA in healthy donors. This PCR relied on a set of 60 Vbeta primers and 13 Jbeta primers. The method was immunoSEQ multiplex PCR; TCRdb's version includes in-frame clones alone and lacks a portion of them. The data hold over 150,000 clones, with less than 80% observed a single time. Sequenced: PBMCs. Source of these receptors: a man aged 40-55 years in good health and CMV-seronegative.

This clone was observed a handful of times. The gene calls are TRBV7-8 and TRBJ2-2; 8 nucleotides match TRBD2. Germline-derived CDR1 and CDR2 are SGHVS and FQNEAQ. Unmatched junction bases numbered 12, after V lost 5 bases and J lost 4 bases. CDR3 length: 17 residues. The CDR3 DNA reads TGTGCCAGCAGCCCAACGAAAGCGGGAGTGGGCACCGGGGAGCTGTTTTTT. Residues: CASSPTKAGVGTGELFF. The full variable domain, completed using reference TRBV7-8 and TRBJ2-2, is GAGVSQSPRYKVAKRGQDVALRCDPISGHVSLFWYQQALGQGPEFLTYFQNEAQLDKSGLPSDRFFAERPEGSVSTLKIQRTQQEDSAVYLCASSPTKAGVGTGELFFGEGSRLTVL.

This chain connects TRBV7-8 to TRBJ1-5; D remains ambiguous. CDR1 and CDR2 from the germline V gene are SGHVS and FQNEAQ. Trimming removed 1 base from V and 1 base from J, with 11 bases in between. This CDR3 contains 16 residues. This chain's CDR3 is CASSLGGTSSNQPQHF. The CDR3 nucleotides read TGTGCCAGCAGCTTAGGAGGAACGTCCAGCAATCAGCCCCAGCATTTT. Using reference TRBV7-8 and TRBJ1-5 for the parts outside the CDR3, the full variable domain is GAGVSQSPRYKVAKRGQDVALRCDPISGHVSLFWYQQALGQGPEFLTYFQNEAQLDKSGLPSDRFFAERPEGSVSTLKIQRTQQEDSAVYLCASSLGGTSSNQPQHFGDGTRLSIL.

This clone was counted only a few times. The chain couples TRBV19 to TRBJ2-7; D unresolved. V gave up 5 bases and J gave up 3 bases, with 8 bases separating them. CDR3 size: 12 residues. The germline V gene encodes CDR1 LNHDA and CDR2 SQIVND (reference sequence). The CDR3 DNA sequence: TGTGCCAGTAGTGGCCTAGACTACGAGCAGTACTTC. This translates into CASSGLDYEQYF.

This clone was seen more than once but under ten times. The V gene is TRBV5-1, the J gene TRBJ1-2, with 7 nucleotides matching TRBD1. The CDR3 contains 15 residues. Germline V gene lookup returns CDR1 SGHRS and CDR2 YFSETQ. J was trimmed by 4 bases and V by 7 bases; bases with no gene match: 13. In DNA, the CDR3 is TGCGCCAGCGGAAGAACAGGGGCCTCAAGCTATGGCTACACCTTC. Encoded protein: CASGRTGASSYGYTF.

J is TRBJ2-1 and V is TRBV6-4; D possibly corresponds to TRBD2 (6 bases). V lost 8 bases to trimming and J lost 3 bases, with 17 bases between them. Germline V lookup: CDR1 MRHNA, CDR2 SNTAGT. CDR3 length: 15 residues. The CDR3 protein is CASAKGQEGYNEQFF. The DNA of the CDR3 is TGTGCCAGCGCGAAGGGCCAGGAGGGCTACAATGAGCAGTTCTTC.

The V call is TRBV15, the J call TRBJ2-2; D uncertain. Germline CDR1 is LNHNV and CDR2 is YYDKDF (reference sequence). The germline V and J ends were trimmed by 5 bases and 13 bases, with 20 bases remaining between them. There are 14 residues in the CDR3. CDR3 sequence: CATSGKQFPQRLFF. The DNA for the CDR3 is TGTGCCACCAGCGGCAAACAATTCCCACAGAGGCTGTTTTTT.

Comments on this clone: Its ends do not fully match the called genes, so a read error is possible. The gene calls are TRBV28 and TRBJ2-6; TRBD2 matches 7 bases. This CDR3 spans 17 amino acids. CDR1 is MDHEN and CDR2 is SYDVKM in the germline V gene. DNA for the CDR3: TGTGCCAGCAGTTTATCTCTCGGCGGGAGTGGGGCCAACGGCCTGACTTTC. Protein sequence: CASSLSLGGSGANGLTF.

The genes are TRBV28 and TRBJ2-7; 9 positions agree with TRBD1. This CDR3 is 15 amino acids long. Germline V CDR1 and CDR2: MDHEN, SYDVKM. V dropped 3 bases and J dropped 1; count of bases not matched to a gene: 4. CDR3 sequence (DNA): TGTGCCAGCAGTTTTCCTGGGACAGGGTCCTACGAGCAGTACTTC. The encoded protein is CASSFPGTGSYEQYF.

This chain joins TRBV28 and TRBJ1-2; D possibly corresponds to TRBD1 (6 bases). The CDR3 extends over 14 amino acids. Germline V gene data show CDR1 as MDHEN and CDR2 as SYDVKM. The ends were cut back, 6 bases at V and 5 bases at J, with 16 bases in the middle. This CDR3 is CASSQGRGEYGYTF. CDR3 coding DNA: TGTGCCAGCAGCCAGGGCAGGGGTGAATATGGCTACACCTTC.

This chain connects TRBV2 to TRBJ2-2; D is possibly TRBD1 (5 bases). This CDR3 is 15 amino acids long. Germline loops: CDR1 SNHLY, CDR2 FYNNEI. The germline V and J ends were trimmed by 4 bases and 3 bases, with 12 bases remaining between them. The CDR3 is CASSVIQAYTGELFF. The CDR3 coding sequence is TGTGCCAGCAGTGTCATACAGGCCTACACCGGGGAGCTGTTTTTT.

The chain links TRBV28 to TRBJ2-7, with TRBD1 matching over 9 bases. Germline V gene sequence: CDR1 MDHEN, CDR2 SYDVKM. V trimming: 8 bases; J trimming: 5 bases; junction bases outside the gene matches: 16. There are 16 residues in the CDR3. CDR3 protein: CASCFRSGTGNHEQYF. The CDR3 coding sequence is TGTGCCAGCTGCTTCAGATCTGGGACAGGGAACCACGAGCAGTACTTC.

The sample holds one count of this clone. One end of the junction varies from germline; a read error may be responsible. The chain combines TRBV7-9 with TRBJ2-1, with 16 bases lining up with TRBD2. The CDR3 extends over 16 amino acids. Germline assignment: CDR1 SEHNR and CDR2 FQNEAQ (reference sequence). The CDR3 DNA reads as TGTTCCAGCAGCTTAGCGGGACTAGCGGGGGGGAATGAGCAGTTCTTC. Its protein product is CSSSLAGLAGGNEQFF.

This clone turned up a few times. J is TRBJ1-2 and V is TRBV2; D is possibly TRBD1 (5 bases). CDR1 is SNHLY, CDR2 FYNNEI, per germline. Trimming shortened V by 3 bases and J by 5 bases, and 10 bases separated the two germline ends. CDR3 length: 13 amino acids. The CDR3 region is CASSEAGQYGYTF. DNA for the CDR3: TGTGCCAGCAGTGAGGCAGGACAATATGGCTACACCTTC.

The chain recombines TRBV27 with TRBJ2-5, with 13 bases matching TRBD2. CDR1 is MNHEY, CDR2 SMNVEV, per germline (reference sequence). The CDR3 has 17 residues. V dropped 6 bases and J dropped 5; count of bases not matched to a gene: 12. CDR3 protein: CASSRTSGRATGETQYF. In DNA form, the CDR3 reads TGTGCCAGCAGCCGTACTAGCGGGAGGGCCACCGGGGAGACCCAGTACTTC.

The chain uses TRBV28 and TRBJ2-1; possibly TRBD2 for D (5 bases). Between the trimmed V and J ends, which lost 8 bases and 3 bases, there was a span of 20 bases. CDR1 and CDR2 from the germline V gene are MDHEN and SYDVKM. The CDR3 is made up of 16 amino acids. CDR3 in DNA: TGTGCCAGCGAGGGCTGGCGTCGTCGAGTCTACAATGAGCAGTTCTTC. Translation: CASEGWRRRVYNEQFF.

The chain recombines TRBV9 with TRBJ2-7; 8 bases agree with TRBD1. Unmatched junction bases numbered 5, after V lost 0 bases and J lost 3 bases. Per the germline V gene, CDR1 is SGDLS and CDR2 is YYNGEE. CDR3 length: 15 residues. CDR3 sequence (DNA): TGTGCCAGCAGCGTAGGGGGGACAGGCGACTACGAGCAGTACTTC. It is translated as CASSVGGTGDYEQYF.

V gene TRBV21-1 combines with J gene TRBJ1-6; the table calls TRBD1, which could not be checked here. TRBV21-1 is classified as a pseudogene. This CDR3 region has 16 residues. This CDR3 reads CASSNSRTGYDSPLHF. CDR3 DNA: TGTGCCAGCAGCAATTCTAGGACAGGGTATGATTCACCCCTCCACTTT.

V gene TRBV13 combines with J gene TRBJ2-7; possibly TRBD2 for D (6 bases). Trimming pared 10 bases from V and 2 bases from J, leaving 15 bases between. CDR1 is PRHDT and CDR2 is FYEKMQ in the germline V gene (reference sequence). The CDR3 runs 13 residues. The CDR3 region is CATGRAGTYEQYF. DNA of the CDR3: TGTGCCACGGGCAGGGCGGGAACCTACGAGCAGTACTTC. The entire variable domain, with the rest obtained from reference TRBV13 and TRBJ2-7, is as follows: AAGVIQSPRHLIKEKRETATLKCYPIPRHDTVYWYQQGPGQDPQFLISFYEKMQSDKGSIPDRFSAQQFSDYHSELNMSSLELGDSALYFCATGRAGTYEQYFGPGTRLTVT.

This clone was counted between two and nine times. This chain uses TRBV11-1 with TRBJ2-5; 8 bases align to TRBD1. Unmatched junction bases numbered 3, after V lost 0 bases and J lost 3 bases. Germline CDR1 SGHAT, CDR2 FQDESV (reference sequence). The CDR3 covers 15 residues. CDR3 nucleotide sequence: TGTGCCAGCAGCTTAGCGGTACAGGGGGAAGAGACCCAGTACTTC. Its protein is CASSLAVQGEETQYF.

The V and J genes are TRBV30 and TRBJ2-3, with 10 bases aligning to TRBD2. This CDR3 comprises 13 residues. V was clipped by 5 bases and J by 8 bases; unmatched bases: 7. The germline CDR1 and CDR2 sequences are GTSNPN and SVGIG (reference sequence). CDR3 DNA sequence: TGTGCCTGGCGTGCGGGACTAGCGACTACGCAGTATTTT. Its translation: CAWRAGLATTQYF.

This sequence joins TRBV19 and TRBJ2-5; D may be TRBD2 (7 bases). The CDR3 sequence is 14 residues long. Germline V gene sequence: CDR1 LNHDA, CDR2 SQIVND (reference sequence). V gave up 6 bases and J gave up 3 bases, with 14 bases separating them. The CDR3 reads CASSRRGGEETQYF. The DNA of the CDR3 is TGTGCCAGTAGCCGAAGAGGGGGGGAAGAGACCCAGTACTTC.

The chain is built from TRBV27 and TRBJ1-4; 10 nucleotides align to TRBD1. The ends lost 4 bases at V and 5 bases at J; junction bases unmatched: 4. In germline, CDR1 is MNHEY, CDR2 SMNVEV (reference sequence). The CDR3 length is 15 residues. CDR3 bases: TGTGCCAGCAGTTCGCGGACAGGGGGAAATGAAAAACTGTTTTTT. Amino acid sequence: CASSSRTGGNEKLFF.

The rearrangement joins TRBV9 to TRBJ2-3; 8 bases are a match to TRBD1. The CDR3 is made up of 15 amino acids. V dropped 0 bases and J dropped 2; count of bases not matched to a gene: 2. Germline V gene data show CDR1 as SGDLS and CDR2 as YYNGEE. This chain's CDR3 is CASSVGTGSTDTQYF. In DNA, the CDR3 is TGTGCCAGCAGCGTAGGGACAGGGTCCACAGATACGCAGTATTTT.